A single sample is the source of the 28 T cell receptor beta chains below, sequenced in a study of cytomegalovirus exposure and HLA in healthy donors (dated 2017 in TCRdb). Library generation was performed with the immunoSEQ multiplex PCR assay. For the multiplex PCR, a mixture combining 60 forward primers for TCR Vbeta segments and 13 reverse primers for TCR Jbeta segments was used. Drawn from immuneACCESS, this table holds only the in-frame rearrangements with V and J called that TCRdb kept. Clones are partly lost; checked studies trace under half to an unresolved V gene and leave the rest unexplained. This sample's table carries tens of thousands of clones. The leading ten clones occupy about 2% of the sample. Sequenced: PBMCs. These receptors were taken from a middle-aged woman in good health and CMV-seronegative.

The chain is built from TRBV7-9 and TRBJ1-3, with 7 bases identical to TRBD1. V dropped 5 bases and J dropped 0; count of bases not matched to a gene: 7. The length of the CDR3 is 16 residues. CDR1 and CDR2 (germline): SEHNR, FQNEAQ (reference sequence). The CDR3 nucleotides read TGTGCCAGCAGCCCTCCAGGGGGGAACTCTGGAAACACCATATATTTT. As protein: CASSPPGGNSGNTIYF.

The CDR3 is CASSSYGTGVGNTIYF. The CDR3 DNA follows: TGTGCCAGCAGTTCGTACGGGACAGGGGTAGGAAACACCATATATTTT. The V and J genes are TRBV28 and TRBJ1-3; 10 nucleotides line up with TRBD1. The trim removed 4 bases at V and 4 bases at J, leaving 7 bases unmatched. Germline assignment: CDR1 MDHEN and CDR2 SYDVKM. The CDR3 contains 16 residues.

V is TRBV6-5 and J is TRBJ2-7; 9 nucleotides line up with TRBD1. The germline gives CDR1 MNHEY, CDR2 SVGAGI. The V segment lost 5 bases and the J segment 5 bases; nucleotides outside the gene matches: 7. CDR3 length: 14 residues. CDR3 residues: CASSPNRGLDEQYF. CDR3 coding DNA: TGTGCCAGCAGTCCGAACAGGGGGCTAGACGAGCAGTACTTC.

The V gene is TRBV25-1, the J gene TRBJ1-1, with 7 positions matching TRBD1. With V trimmed by 2 bases and J by 3 bases, 0 bases remained unmatched. Germline V gives CDR1 MGHDK, CDR2 SYGVNS. This CDR3 contains 13 residues. The CDR3 DNA follows: TGTGCCAGCAGTGAACAGGGGGACACTGAAGCTTTCTTT. It encodes CASSEQGDTEAFF.

As for this clone: The junction does not match germline at one end; this may be a read error. V usage is TRBV29-1 and J usage is TRBJ2-5; 10 bases are shared with TRBD2. The CDR3 spans 17 residues. Germline V gene sequence: CDR1 SQVTM, CDR2 ANQGSEA. The CDR3 loop reads CSGEKREGSEDVENQYF. The CDR3 nucleotides read TGCAGCGGGGAGAAGCGGGAGGGCTCCGAGGATGTTGAGAACCAGTACTTC.

The V gene is TRBV4-1, the J gene TRBJ2-7; TRBD2 agrees at 12 bases. The CDR3 has 16 residues. V lost 0 bases and J lost 2; bases outside the gene matches: 2. Germline V gene sequence: CDR1 MGHRA, CDR2 YSYEKL. Here the CDR3 reads CASSQDRLAGAYEQYF. The CDR3 nucleotides are TGCGCCAGCAGCCAAGATCGACTAGCGGGAGCCTACGAGCAGTACTTC.

The chain is built from TRBV5-6 and TRBJ2-2; D is possibly TRBD1 (6 bases). This CDR3 comprises 15 residues. The germline CDR1 and CDR2 sequences are SGHDT and YYEEEE. V lost 6 bases, J lost 2 bases, and 14 bases lay in between. This CDR3 reads CASNPRDINTGELFF. In nucleotides, the CDR3 is TGTGCCAGCAACCCCCGGGACATTAACACCGGGGAGCTGTTTTTT.

This chain connects TRBV30 to TRBJ2-7, with 7 nucleotides matching TRBD2. This CDR3 contains 14 residues. V trimming: 3 bases; J trimming: 2 bases; junction bases outside the gene matches: 7. CDR1 and CDR2 from the germline V gene are GTSNPN and SVGIG (reference sequence). In nucleotides, the CDR3 is TGTGCCTGGAGCCTAAAGCGGGGCCCCTACGAGCAGTACTTC. Encoded protein: CAWSLKRGPYEQYF.

The genes are TRBV7-9 and TRBJ1-5; 7 bases map to TRBD1. Germline V gene lookup returns CDR1 SEHNR and CDR2 FQNEAQ (reference sequence). Trimming removed 3 bases from V and 4 bases from J; junction bases left unmatched: 9. The CDR3 spans 16 residues. CDR3 residues: CASSLGATGPNQPQHF. The CDR3 DNA reads TGTGCCAGCAGCTTGGGGGCGACAGGGCCTAATCAGCCCCAGCATTTT.

The chain joins TRBV15 to TRBJ1-1; D not resolved. Germline CDR1 LNHNV, CDR2 YYDKDF (reference sequence). Trimming left V 4 bases short and J 1 base short, with 13 bases between. The CDR3 is made up of 15 amino acids. Written as DNA, the CDR3 is TGTGCCACCAGCAAACAGATACAGAAGAACACTGAAGCTTTCTTT. This gives the protein CATSKQIQKNTEAFF.

The V and J genes are TRBV5-1 and TRBJ1-1, with 7 bases lining up with TRBD1. The germline gives CDR1 SGHRS, CDR2 YFSETQ. The CDR3 sequence is 14 residues long. The ends lost 7 bases at V and 2 bases at J; junction bases unmatched: 8. The CDR3 DNA sequence: TGCGCCAGCGGAAAGGGACAGCTAAACACTGAAGCTTTCTTT. Protein sequence: CASGKGQLNTEAFF. Complete variable domain (other parts from reference TRBV5-1 and TRBJ1-1): KAGVTQTPRYLIKTRGQQVTLSCSPISGHRSVSWYQQTPGQGLQFLFEYFSETQRNKGNFPGRFSGRQFSNSRSEMNVSTLELGDSALYLCASGKGQLNTEAFFGQGTRLTVV.

This chain links TRBV4-3 with TRBJ1-2; D gene uncertain. V lost 2 bases, J lost 7 bases, and 20 bases lay in between. Germline V lookup: CDR1 LGHNA, CDR2 YSLEER. CDR3 length: 16 amino acids. CDR3 bases: TGCGCCAGCAGCCAAATCATGGGAGGGCGGTATCGTGGCTACACCTTC. This gives the protein CASSQIMGGRYRGYTF.

The chain is built from TRBV4-2 and TRBJ1-1; perhaps TRBD1 as D (6 bases). V dropped 1 base and J dropped 3 bases, with 21 bases sitting between them. Germline V lookup: CDR1 LGHNA, CDR2 YNFKEQ. This CDR3 has 18 amino acids. The CDR3 here is CASSQARYAGRTDTEAFF. The CDR3 bases are TGTGCCAGCAGCCAAGCGCGGTATGCCGGTCGGACAGACACTGAAGCTTTCTTT.

The rearrangement joins TRBV4-2 to TRBJ2-7, with D perhaps matching TRBD1 (5 bases). V gave up 5 bases and J gave up 2 bases, with 19 bases separating them. The CDR3 sequence is 16 residues long. Germline V lookup: CDR1 LGHNA, CDR2 YNFKEQ. The CDR3 spells CASSWDTGSGTYEQYF. Written as DNA, the CDR3 is TGTGCCAGCAGCTGGGATACAGGTTCTGGAACCTACGAGCAGTACTTC.

The chain links TRBV2 to TRBJ2-5, with D maybe TRBD1 (5 bases). Trimming removed 8 bases from V and 3 bases from J, with 13 bases in between. Germline V gives CDR1 SNHLY, CDR2 FYNNEI. CDR3 length equals 13 residues. The CDR3: CASRPGREETQYF. CDR3 DNA sequence: TGTGCCAGCCGACCAGGCAGGGAAGAGACCCAGTACTTC.

The chain is built from TRBV18 and TRBJ2-2, with TRBD1 matching 7 bases. The germline CDR1 and CDR2 sequences are KGHSH and LQKENI. V shed 3 bases and J 7 bases; nucleotides not matched to a gene: 2. The CDR3 totals 13 residues. This CDR3 reads CASSPTGIGELFF. CDR3 DNA: TGTGCCAGCTCACCGACAGGGATCGGGGAGCTGTTTTTT.

The V and J genes are TRBV19 and TRBJ1-4; D is ambiguous. The CDR3 extends over 15 amino acids. Looked up from germline, CDR1 is LNHDA and CDR2 is SQIVND (reference sequence). The V end was cut by 7 bases, the J end by 4 bases, with 16 bases between. The CDR3 DNA is TGTGCCAGTACTACGACTAATGGGTTTAATGAAAAACTGTTTTTT. This gives the protein CASTTTNGFNEKLFF.

The chain employs TRBV19 and TRBJ2-2; 10 bases line up with TRBD1. V lost 7 bases and J lost 1; bases outside the gene matches: 6. Germline V lookup: CDR1 LNHDA, CDR2 SQIVND (reference sequence). There are 16 residues in the CDR3. CDR3 bases: TGTGCCAGTAAGACAGGGGGCGCGAGGAACACCGGGGAGCTGTTTTTT. Residues: CASKTGGARNTGELFF.

J is TRBJ2-5 and V is TRBV11-3; 7 nucleotides align to TRBD1. CDR1 and CDR2 from the germline V gene are SGHNT and YENEEA. The CDR3 has 14 amino acids. V dropped 8 bases and J dropped 3; count of bases not matched to a gene: 9. This chain's CDR3 is CASGSWDSEETQYF. For the CDR3, the DNA is TGTGCCAGCGGGTCTTGGGACAGCGAAGAGACCCAGTACTTC.

This chain uses TRBV7-8 with TRBJ2-7, with TRBD2 matching over 9 bases. Germline V lookup: CDR1 SGHVS, CDR2 FQNEAQ. The V and J ends lost 5 bases and 1 base, in that order; junction bases with no gene match: 6. CDR3 length equals 15 residues. The CDR3 bases are TGTGCCAGCAGCGGTACTAGCGGGCCTTCCTACGAGCAGTACTTC. Translating gives CASSGTSGPSYEQYF.

In regard to this clone: At the DNA level, this CDR3 is encoded by other sequences in the same sample as well. The V and J genes are TRBV28 and TRBJ2-7; 10 bases line up with TRBD2. V was pared by 5 bases and J by 2 bases, with 6 bases of the junction left unmatched. CDR1 and CDR2 from the germline V gene are MDHEN and SYDVKM. CDR3 length: 15 amino acids. The CDR3 nucleotides are TGTGCCAGCAGTCTAGGACTAGCGGTGACCTACGAGCAGTACTTC. This sequence encodes CASSLGLAVTYEQYF.

The chain is built from TRBV7-8 and TRBJ2-7; 7 positions match TRBD2. V shed 5 bases and J 3 bases; nucleotides not matched to a gene: 7. The germline CDR1 and CDR2 sequences are SGHVS and FQNEAQ. This CDR3 has 14 residues. The CDR3 bases are TGTGCCAGCAGCGTGGGACTAACAGACTACGAGCAGTACTTC. It is translated as CASSVGLTDYEQYF.

The chain has TRBV11-2 and TRBJ2-7; D unclear. Germline loops: CDR1 SGHAT, CDR2 FQNNGV. The CDR3 totals 12 residues. V was shortened by 5 bases and J by 6 bases, with 11 bases between the two germline ends. CDR3 nucleotides: TGTGCCAGCAGCCCCCGCCCGGGCGAGCAGTACTTC. It codes for CASSPRPGEQYF.

The chain combines TRBV25-1 with TRBJ2-2; TRBD1 matches 9 bases. Germline V CDR1 and CDR2: MGHDK, SYGVNS. J was trimmed by 5 bases and V by 6 bases; bases with no gene match: 10. This CDR3 has 16 residues. The CDR3 nucleotides are TGTGCCAGCAGACCCACCGGGACAGGGAAAACCGGGGAGCTGTTTTTT. This encodes CASRPTGTGKTGELFF.

This clone is identified as medium-sized from frequency. The V gene is TRBV7-2, the J gene TRBJ2-1, with 8 bases lining up with TRBD2. The J segment lost 5 bases and the V segment lost 1 base, leaving 7 bases of the junction unmatched. The CDR3 covers 16 residues. Germline lookup yields CDR1 SGHTA and CDR2 FQGNSA. The CDR3 region has the DNA TGTGCCAGCAGCTTAGGGGGCGGGGGGACAAACAATGAGCAGTTCTTC. This encodes CASSLGGGGTNNEQFF.

The chain carries TRBV2 and TRBJ2-7; D remains unclear. The CDR3 loop spans 11 amino acids. Per germline, CDR1 SNHLY and CDR2 FYNNEI. The V gene lost 5 bases and the J gene lost 0 bases, with 2 bases spanning the gap. CDR3 bases: TGTGCCAGCAGTTACTCCTACGAGCAGTACTTC. Protein: CASSYSYEQYF. The whole variable domain, filled in from reference TRBV2 and TRBJ2-7, reads EPEVTQTPSHQVTQMGQEVILRCVPISNHLYFYWYRQILGQKVEFLVSFYNNEISEKSEIFDDQFSVERPDGSNFTLKIRSTKLEDSAMYFCASSYSYEQYFGPGTRLTVT.

This sequence joins TRBV25-1 and TRBJ1-3; D is perhaps TRBD1 (6 bases). V gave up 8 bases and J gave up 4 bases, with 15 bases separating them. The CDR3 extends over 14 amino acids. Germline V gives CDR1 MGHDK, CDR2 SYGVNS. The CDR3 protein is CASSSGQSGNTIYF. Written as DNA, the CDR3 is TGTGCCAGCTCGTCGGGACAATCCGGAAACACCATATATTTT.

This sequence joins TRBV7-6 and TRBJ1-1; a possible D gene is TRBD1 (5 bases). CDR3 size: 15 residues. Germline values: CDR1 SGHVS, CDR2 FNYEAQ. V was pared by 1 base and J by 3 bases, with 12 bases between. The CDR3 here is CASSLEGGAHTEAFF. The CDR3 DNA sequence: TGTGCCAGCAGCTTAGAAGGCGGGGCTCACACTGAAGCTTTCTTT.